The sample holds a few counts of the clone carrying this T cell receptor (beta chain). Template material for amplifying TCR beta CDR3 regions consisted of RNA transcripts. RT-PCR in the first round (using the HTBI primer set) targeted the TCR CDR3. TCRdb fed the multiplex PCR reads into MiXCR, producing one record per CDR3 protein. This table has over 650,000 distinct CDR3 sequences, less than 20% appearing once. This entry belongs to a study of T cells in Graves' hyperthyroidism and ophthalmopathy. Germline trimming cut 7 bases from V and 5 bases from J; bases unmatched to any gene: 9. The CDR3 has 14 amino acids. CDR1 and CDR2 (germline): SGHAT, FQDESV (reference sequence).

The source is a man aged 18 to 29 with Graves' hyperthyroidism. This chain connects TRBV11-1 to TRBJ2-3; TRBD1 matches 7 bases. The specimen sequenced was blood. The CDR3 DNA reads TGTGCCAGCACCTACAGGGGCATAAAAGATACGCAGTATTTT. Residues: CASTYRGIKDTQYF.